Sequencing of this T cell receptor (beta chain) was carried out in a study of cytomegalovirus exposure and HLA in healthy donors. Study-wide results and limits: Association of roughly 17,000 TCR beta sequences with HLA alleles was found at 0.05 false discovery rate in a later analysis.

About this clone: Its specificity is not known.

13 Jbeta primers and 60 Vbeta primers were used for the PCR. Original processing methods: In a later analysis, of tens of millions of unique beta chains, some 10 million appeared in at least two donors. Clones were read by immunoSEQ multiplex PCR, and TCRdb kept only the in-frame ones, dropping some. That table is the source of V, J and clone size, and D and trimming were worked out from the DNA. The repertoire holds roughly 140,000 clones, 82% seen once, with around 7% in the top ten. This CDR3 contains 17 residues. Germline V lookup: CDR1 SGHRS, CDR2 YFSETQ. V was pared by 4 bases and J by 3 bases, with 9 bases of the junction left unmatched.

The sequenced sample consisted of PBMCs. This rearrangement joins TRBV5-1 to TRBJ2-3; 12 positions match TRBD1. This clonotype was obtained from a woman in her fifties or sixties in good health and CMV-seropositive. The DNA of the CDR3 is TGCGCCAGCAGCCCCTGGGGACAGGGGGCTGGAACAGATACGCAGTATTTT. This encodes CASSPWGQGAGTDTQYF.